The 30 T cell receptor beta chains below come from one sample, sequenced in a study of blood T cell repertoires in COVID-19. Produced via immunoSEQ multiplex PCR; TCRdb's table is partial and in-frame only. The profile shows 65,000 to 75,000 clones, nearly 90% of them singletons. The sample taken for sequencing was peripheral blood. These receptors came from a woman in her fifties or sixties with active COVID-19.

V gene TRBV10-2 combines with J gene TRBJ2-3; D ambiguous. Germline-derived CDR1 and CDR2 are WSHSY and SAAADI. Trimming took 3 bases from V and 0 from J, leaving 16 bases between them. This CDR3 contains 17 residues. Here the CDR3 DNA reads TGCGCCAGCAGTGAATCGGCCAGGATTGCTAGCACAGATACGCAGTATTTT. It is translated as CASSESARIASTDTQYF.

The chain couples TRBV5-4 to TRBJ2-1, with TRBD1 matching over 7 bases. V trimming: 5 bases; J trimming: 5 bases; junction bases outside the gene matches: 4. From germline, CDR1 is SGHNT and CDR2 YYREEE (reference sequence). This CDR3 comprises 13 residues. The CDR3 DNA reads as TGTGCCAGCAGGAGGGACAGTCACAATGAGCAGTTCTTC. Translated: CASRRDSHNEQFF.

The rearrangement joins TRBV6-6 to TRBJ2-1; 8 bases are a match to TRBD1. Germline V gene lookup returns CDR1 MNHNY and CDR2 SVGAGI (reference sequence). There are 15 residues in the CDR3. V shed 6 bases and J 4 bases; nucleotides not matched to a gene: 8. CDR3 protein: CASSDRDRLYNEQFF. CDR3 nucleotide sequence: TGTGCCAGCAGCGACCGGGACAGGCTTTACAATGAGCAGTTCTTC.

Details on this clone: Sequence at one end of the junction differs from germline and may be a read error. The V gene is TRBV28, the J gene TRBJ1-1, with 7 bases fitting TRBD1. This CDR3 has 14 residues. The germline V gene has CDR1 MDHEN and CDR2 SYDVKM. CDR3 sequence: CASSLMTGNAEAFF. The CDR3, as DNA: TGTGCCAGCAGTTTAATGACAGGGAACGCTGAAGCTTTCTTT.

Only one count was recorded for this clone. This CDR3 reads CASNPGEGATQPQHF. In nucleotides, the CDR3 is TGTGCCAGCAATCCGGGCGAGGGGGCGACTCAGCCCCAGCATTTT. The genes are TRBV6-5 and TRBJ1-5, with 7 bases lining up with TRBD1. Germline V gene data show CDR1 as MNHEY and CDR2 as SVGAGI. The CDR3 runs 15 residues. V shed 7 bases and J 6 bases; nucleotides not matched to a gene: 12.

In nucleotides, the CDR3 is TGTGCCAGCAGTTCAGGGGCGTCAACTCAATATGGCTACACCTTC. Encoded protein: CASSSGASTQYGYTF. V usage is TRBV28 and J usage is TRBJ1-2; possibly TRBD1 for D (6 bases). Germline V gene data show CDR1 as MDHEN and CDR2 as SYDVKM. Trimming removed 4 bases from V and 5 bases from J, with 17 bases in between. This CDR3 comprises 15 residues.

The chain uses TRBV11-2 and TRBJ2-5; 7 positions agree with TRBD2. The junction had 6 bases not matched to a gene; V was cut back by 5 bases and J by 0 bases. CDR1 is SGHAT and CDR2 is FQNNGV in the germline V gene. This CDR3 is built from 15 residues. The CDR3 reads CASSLAGDYQETQYF. In DNA form, the CDR3 reads TGTGCCAGCAGCCTCGCGGGGGACTACCAAGAGACCCAGTACTTC.

This chain joins TRBV30 and TRBJ2-7; no clear D. Per the germline V gene, CDR1 is GTSNPN and CDR2 is SVGIG (reference sequence). Between the trimmed V and J ends, which lost 0 bases and 5 bases, there was a span of 14 bases. The CDR3 consists of 14 residues. The CDR3 DNA reads as TGTGCCTGGAGTGTACTGGCGGCAAAGGACGAGCAGTACTTC. This translates into CAWSVLAAKDEQYF.

The V call is TRBV19, the J call TRBJ2-7, with 7 bases identical to TRBD2. CDR1 is LNHDA, CDR2 SQIVND, per germline (reference sequence). V lost 5 bases and J lost 5; bases outside the gene matches: 12. The CDR3 is 15 residues long. The CDR3 region is CASSAYGEGSHEQYF. The CDR3 DNA reads as TGTGCCAGTAGTGCGTATGGGGAGGGGAGCCACGAGCAGTACTTC.

This clone showed up just a few times. This rearrangement joins TRBV28 to TRBJ1-2, with 7 bases that match TRBD1. Germline V lookup: CDR1 MDHEN, CDR2 SYDVKM. The CDR3 has 13 residues. Trimming removed 6 bases from V and 4 bases from J; junction bases left unmatched: 5. CDR3 nucleotide sequence: TGTGCCAGCAGGGGGGACAGCTTCTATGGCTACACCTTC. Encoded protein: CASRGDSFYGYTF.

In DNA form, the CDR3 reads TGTGCCAGCACTAAGCGAGAGAACACTGAAGCTTTCTTT. Amino acids: CASTKRENTEAFF. The rearrangement uses TRBV2 and TRBJ1-1; no definite D call. The V and J ends lost 7 bases and 1 base respectively, with 10 bases between them. The CDR3 sequence is 13 residues long. Germline V gives CDR1 SNHLY, CDR2 FYNNEI.

The chain is built from TRBV3-1 (or the pseudogene TRBV3-2) and TRBJ2-5, with D unresolved. The germline V gene encodes CDR1 LGHDT and CDR2 YNNKEL (reference sequence). The V gene lost 5 bases and the J gene lost 4 bases, with 11 bases spanning the gap. The CDR3 consists of 13 residues. The CDR3 region is CASSKVPGETQYF. In DNA, the CDR3 is TGTGCCAGCAGCAAGGTCCCGGGAGAGACCCAGTACTTC.

The V gene is TRBV12-5, the J gene TRBJ2-1; 9 bases are a match to TRBD2. CDR1 LGHNT and CDR2 FRNRAP come from the germline V gene. This CDR3 comprises 14 residues. Germline trimming cut 7 bases from V and 7 bases from J; bases unmatched to any gene: 8. The CDR3 sequence is CASVRLAARNEQFF. Written as DNA, the CDR3 is TGTGCTAGTGTTCGACTAGCGGCGAGGAATGAGCAGTTCTTC.

The chain is built from TRBV24-1 and TRBJ2-2, with a possible D match to TRBD2 (5 bases). Germline values: CDR1 KGHDR, CDR2 SFDVKD. There are 16 residues in the CDR3. V dropped 3 bases and J dropped 5 bases, with 15 bases sitting between them. In DNA, the CDR3 is TGTGCCACCAGTGATAGGGAAACGGGGTTAACCGGGGAGCTGTTTTTT. It codes for CATSDRETGLTGELFF.

This clone showed up just once. This rearrangement joins TRBV7-8 to TRBJ2-7, with 12 bases matching TRBD1. This CDR3 contains 15 residues. Germline V gives CDR1 SGHVS, CDR2 FQNEAQ. V gave up 5 bases and J gave up 7 bases; unmatched junction bases: 9. CDR3 amino acids: CASSHRRDRGHEQYF. The CDR3 coding sequence is TGTGCCAGCAGCCACCGCCGGGACAGGGGGCATGAGCAGTACTTC.

The rearrangement joins TRBV4-1 to TRBJ1-3, with D unresolved. V lost 3 bases to trimming and J lost 0 bases, with 3 bases between them. Germline CDR1 MGHRA, CDR2 YSYEKL. This CDR3 has 13 amino acids. The CDR3 nucleotides are TGCGCCAGCAGCCAGGCCTCTGGAAACACCATATATTTT. This gives the protein CASSQASGNTIYF.

This clone was seen just once. The chain has TRBV27 and TRBJ2-3; D is ambiguous. Trimming took off 6 bases at V and 7 bases at J, with 26 bases between the two ends. In germline, CDR1 is MNHEY, CDR2 SMNVEV (reference sequence). This CDR3 spans 17 amino acids. CDR3 amino acids: CASSPSDWPPLKNTQYF. The CDR3 DNA reads as TGTGCCAGCAGCCCCTCTGATTGGCCACCCCTTAAAAATACGCAGTATTTT.

CDR3: CASSLALNSFSNQPQHF. The CDR3 region has the DNA TGTGCCAGCAGCTTAGCGCTGAACAGCTTTAGCAATCAGCCCCAGCATTTT. The chain is built from TRBV7-9 and TRBJ1-5; D uncertain. V was clipped by 0 bases and J by 0 bases, with 12 bases between them. The CDR3 contains 17 residues. Germline V lookup: CDR1 SEHNR, CDR2 FQNEAQ (reference sequence).

The chain uses TRBV3-1 (or the pseudogene TRBV3-2) and TRBJ2-2; TRBD2 agrees at 11 bases. After removal of 2 bases from V and 1 base from J, the junction contained 3 bases not matched to a gene. The CDR3 consists of 17 residues. In germline, CDR1 is LGHDT, CDR2 YNNKEL (reference sequence). CDR3 DNA: TGTGCCAGCAGCCAATTTACTAGCGGGGGGAACACCGGGGAGCTGTTTTTT. Its translation is CASSQFTSGGNTGELFF.

The V and J genes are TRBV12-3 or TRBV12-4 and TRBJ2-5; possibly TRBD2 for D (6 bases). The CDR3 contains 13 residues. V was cut by 7 bases and J by 0 bases, with 9 bases left in between. CDR3 in amino acids: CASTGGDQETQYF. The CDR3 DNA follows: TGTGCCAGCACCGGGGGTGACCAAGAGACCCAGTACTTC.

The chain recombines TRBV27 with TRBJ1-2; a possible D gene is TRBD1 (5 bases). The V end was cut by 6 bases, the J end by 7 bases, with 18 bases between. The germline gives CDR1 MNHEY, CDR2 SMNVEV (reference sequence). CDR3 size: 14 residues. The CDR3 bases are TGTGCCAGCAGAGCAAACACGGGTAGGGGTGGCTACACCTTC. This translates into CASRANTGRGGYTF.

This clone was recorded once. The V and J genes are TRBV6-5 and TRBJ1-1; D is perhaps TRBD1 (5 bases). Germline CDR1 reads MNHEY; CDR2 reads SVGAGI. The length of the CDR3 is 15 residues. The ends were cut back, 1 base at V and 3 bases at J, with 12 bases in the middle. The CDR3 region has the DNA TGTGCCAGCAGTTACTTGGTGACCAGGGACACTGAAGCTTTCTTT. It is translated as CASSYLVTRDTEAFF.

This clone was recorded only once. V gene TRBV10-3 combines with J gene TRBJ2-3; 7 bases are shared with TRBD2. J gave up 0 bases and V 10 bases, and 7 bases lay outside the gene matches. CDR3 length: 14 amino acids. Per germline, CDR1 ENHRY and CDR2 SYGVKD. The CDR3 is CATLAEISTDTQYF. The CDR3 DNA reads as TGTGCCACCCTAGCGGAAATAAGCACAGATACGCAGTATTTT.

The chain couples TRBV10-2 to TRBJ2-1, with TRBD2 matching 11 bases. This CDR3 region has 15 residues. CDR1 is WSHSY, CDR2 SAAADI, per germline. Trimming removed 8 bases from V and 6 bases from J; junction bases left unmatched: 9. Here the CDR3 reads CASRSGRDVINEQFF. CDR3 nucleotide sequence: TGCGCCAGCCGTAGCGGGAGGGATGTTATCAATGAGCAGTTCTTC.

The CDR3 nucleotides read TGTGCCAGCAGCGAGGATGCAGGGAACACTGAAGCTTTCTTT. It codes for CASSEDAGNTEAFF. The chain has TRBV9 and TRBJ1-1; D remains unclear. The CDR3 covers 14 residues. V shed 3 bases and J shed 1 base, with 10 bases lying between them. Germline V gene data show CDR1 as SGDLS and CDR2 as YYNGEE.

This chain joins TRBV3-1 (or the pseudogene TRBV3-2) and TRBJ2-2; weak D call: TRBD1 (6 bases). This CDR3 contains 17 residues. V was cut by 5 bases and J by 0 bases, with 16 bases left in between. The V gene's germline CDR1 is LGHDT and CDR2 YNNKEL (reference sequence). CDR3 region: CASSGGVGSANTGELFF. Here the CDR3 DNA reads TGTGCCAGCAGCGGGGGCGTTGGATCGGCGAACACCGGGGAGCTGTTTTTT.

The chain joins TRBV27 to TRBJ2-5; 14 bases fit TRBD2. This CDR3 comprises 16 residues. Germline V gene lookup returns CDR1 MNHEY and CDR2 SMNVEV (reference sequence). Unmatched junction bases numbered 9, after V lost 5 bases and J lost 7 bases. In nucleotides, the CDR3 is TGTGCCAGCAGTCTGGGACTAGCGGGAGCCCCAGGGACCCAGTACTTC. Its translation: CASSLGLAGAPGTQYF.

Worth noting for this clone: Other DNA sequences of this sample code for an identical CDR3. V usage is TRBV7-3 and J usage is TRBJ2-1; 10 positions agree with TRBD1. The germline V gene has CDR1 SGHTA and CDR2 FQGTGA. The CDR3 extends over 14 amino acids. V trimming: 6 bases; J trimming: 9 bases; junction bases outside the gene matches: 8. This CDR3 reads CASSSGTGAREQFF. The DNA of the CDR3 is TGTGCCAGCAGTTCCGGGACAGGGGCCCGTGAGCAGTTCTTC. Complete variable domain (other parts from reference TRBV7-3 and TRBJ2-1): GAGVSQTPSNKVTEKGKYVELRCDPISGHTALYWYRQSLGQGPEFLIYFQGTGAADDSGLPNDRFFAVRPEGSVSTLKIQRTERGDSAVYLCASSSGTGAREQFFGPGTRLTVL.

This sequence joins TRBV5-1 and TRBJ1-1; 9 nucleotides agree with TRBD1. The junction had 8 bases not matched to a gene; V was cut back by 2 bases and J by 0 bases. Germline CDR1 and CDR2: SGHRS and YFSETQ. The CDR3 is made up of 17 amino acids. As DNA, the CDR3 is TGCGCCAGCAGCTTAAAGACAGGGGGAGGATTGAACACTGAAGCTTTCTTT. It specifies CASSLKTGGGLNTEAFF.

This rearrangement joins TRBV30 to TRBJ2-3, with TRBD2 identical over 13 bases. V dropped 4 bases and J dropped 0; count of bases not matched to a gene: 4. In germline, CDR1 is GTSNPN, CDR2 SVGIG (reference sequence). The CDR3 consists of 16 residues. The CDR3 DNA reads as TGTGCCTGGAACGGACTAGCGGGAGTTAGCACAGATACGCAGTATTTT. Its protein is CAWNGLAGVSTDTQYF. Full variable domain (remainder filled in from reference TRBV30 and TRBJ2-3): SQTIHQWPATLVQPVGSPLSLECTVEGTSNPNLYWYRQAAGRGLQLLFYSVGIGQISSEVPQNLSASRPQDRQFILSSKKLLLSDSGFYLCAWNGLAGVSTDTQYFGPGTRLTVL.